A selection of T cell receptor beta chains follows, all from one sample in a study of spatial heterogeneity in lung cancer. TCRdb re-derived calls from the 5' RACE reads in MiXCR, one entry per CDR3 protein. The sample consists of 20,000 to 25,000 distinct CDR3 sequences, 4.8% of them appearing once. This specimen was lung tumor tissue, taken at surgery. These receptors all stem from a male donor with early-stage non-small cell lung cancer. The CDR3 runs from the conserved cysteine through the conserved F or W. Fields, in order: clone size, D gene, V gene, J gene, CDR3 DNA, CDR3 protein. D genes are given only for firm matches. The listing skips clone size in some rows; elsewhere it reads once, few, many or a size class.

abundance: many
d_gene: NA
v_gene: TRBV9
j_gene: TRBJ2-1
CDR3nt: TGTGCCAGCAGCGAAAGCGGATCCTACAATGAGCAGTTCTTC
CDR3aa: CASSESGSYNEQFF

abundance: many
d_gene: NA
v_gene: TRBV10-3
j_gene: TRBJ1-5
CDR3nt: TGTGCCATCAGACAGATGGGCGATCAGCCCCAGCATTTT
CDR3aa: CAIRQMGDQPQHF

abundance: many
d_gene: TRBD1
v_gene: TRBV14
j_gene: TRBJ1-2
CDR3nt: TGTGCCAGCAGCCATCCCGGACAGGGTTCGAACTATGGCTACACCTTC
CDR3aa: CASSHPGQGSNYGYTF

abundance: many
d_gene: TRBD2
v_gene: TRBV5-4
j_gene: TRBJ2-1
CDR3nt: TGTGCCAGCAGCTTCCCAGCGGGAGGGAGCAATGAGCAGTTCTTC
CDR3aa: CASSFPAGGSNEQFF

abundance: many
d_gene: NA
v_gene: TRBV6-1
j_gene: TRBJ1-5
CDR3nt: TGTGCCAGCATCCCTCAGCGGGGGGCGCATCAGCCCCAGCATTTT
CDR3aa: CASIPQRGAHQPQHF

abundance: many
d_gene: TRBD2
v_gene: TRBV7-8
j_gene: TRBJ2-5
CDR3nt: TGTGCCAGCAGCTTAGTCCCCGTCGGGGGGGCGGAGACCCAGTACTTC
CDR3aa: CASSLVPVGGAETQYF

abundance: NA
d_gene: TRBD1
v_gene: TRBV18
j_gene: TRBJ2-7
CDR3nt: TGTGCCAGCTCTCGAACCGGGACAGGGAAAATGTACGAGCAGTACTTC
CDR3aa: CASSRTGTGKMYEQYF

abundance: many
d_gene: NA
v_gene: TRBV7-2
j_gene: TRBJ2-3
CDR3nt: TGTGCCAGCAGCTTAGAGGTCCCAGATACGCAGTATTTT
CDR3aa: CASSLEVPDTQYF

abundance: many
d_gene: TRBD2
v_gene: TRBV6-6
j_gene: TRBJ2-7
CDR3nt: TGTGCCAGCACGGGACTAGCGGGGGACACCTCCTACGAGCAGTACTTC
CDR3aa: CASTGLAGDTSYEQYF

abundance: NA
d_gene: NA
v_gene: TRBV19
j_gene: TRBJ2-7
CDR3nt: TGTGCCAGTAGTATAGACCCGGCGGGAATCTACGAGCAGTACTTC
CDR3aa: CASSIDPAGIYEQYF

abundance: many
d_gene: TRBD1
v_gene: TRBV6-1
j_gene: TRBJ2-7
CDR3nt: TGTGCCAGCAGTTCGGACAGGGCCTACGAGCAGTACTTC
CDR3aa: CASSSDRAYEQYF

abundance: medium-sized
d_gene: NA
v_gene: TRBV11-2
j_gene: TRBJ2-2
CDR3nt: TGTGCCAGCAGCTCGCAAACCGGGGAGCTGTTTTTT
CDR3aa: CASSSQTGELFF

abundance: many
d_gene: NA
v_gene: TRBV6-5
j_gene: TRBJ2-3
CDR3nt: TGTGCCAGCAGCGGTCCCAGGGCCACAGATACGCAGTATTTT
CDR3aa: CASSGPRATDTQYF

abundance: many
d_gene: NA
v_gene: TRBV29-1
j_gene: TRBJ1-5
CDR3nt: TGCAGCGCCCGCTCCGGGCTCGGACAGCCCCAGCATTTT
CDR3aa: CSARSGLGQPQHF

abundance: NA
d_gene: TRBD2
v_gene: TRBV29-1
j_gene: TRBJ2-2
CDR3nt: TGCAGCGTCCCCGGACTAGCGGGGGGGCCGTTCGGGGAGCTGTTTTTT
CDR3aa: CSVPGLAGGPFGELFF

abundance: many
d_gene: TRBD2
v_gene: TRBV20-1
j_gene: TRBJ2-5
CDR3nt: TGCAGTGCTAGACCGGGACTAGCGGGGGGTCAAGAGACCCAGTACTTC
CDR3aa: CSARPGLAGGQETQYF